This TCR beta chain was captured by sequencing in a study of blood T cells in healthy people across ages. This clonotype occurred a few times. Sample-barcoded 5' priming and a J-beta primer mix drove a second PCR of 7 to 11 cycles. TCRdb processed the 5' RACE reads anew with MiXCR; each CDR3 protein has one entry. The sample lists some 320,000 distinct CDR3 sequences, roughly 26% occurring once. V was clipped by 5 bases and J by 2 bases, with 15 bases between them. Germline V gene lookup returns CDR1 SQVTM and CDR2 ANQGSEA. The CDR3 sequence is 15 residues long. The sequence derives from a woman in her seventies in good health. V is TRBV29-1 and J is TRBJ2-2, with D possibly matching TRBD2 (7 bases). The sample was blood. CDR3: CSVMRGGANTGELFF. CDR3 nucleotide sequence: TGCAGCGTTATGAGAGGGGGGGCTAACACCGGGGAGCTGTTTTTT.